The 21 T cell receptor beta chains given below trace back to one sample, sequenced in a study of cytomegalovirus exposure and HLA in healthy donors. The PCR had 60 Vbeta and 13 Jbeta primers. The table came from immunoSEQ multiplex PCR; TCRdb's copy has only in-frame clones and leaves some out. This sample has some 140,000 clones, with 70% to 75% found just once. Sequenced input: PBMCs. These receptors all stem from a man between 25 and 39 years old in good health and CMV-seronegative.

With regard to this clone: Additional DNA sequences in this sample encode the identical CDR3. The V gene is TRBV2, the J gene TRBJ2-1; maybe TRBD1 (6 bases). The CDR3 runs 12 residues. V shed 3 bases and J shed 6 bases, with 6 bases lying between them. Germline V lookup: CDR1 SNHLY, CDR2 FYNNEI. Written as DNA, the CDR3 is TGTGCCAGCAGTGACAGGGGCAATGAGCAGTTCTTC. Its protein product is CASSDRGNEQFF. The full variable domain, in which reference TRBV2 and TRBJ2-1 provide the parts outside the CDR3, is EPEVTQTPSHQVTQMGQEVILRCVPISNHLYFYWYRQILGQKVEFLVSFYNNEISEKSEIFDDQFSVERPDGSNFTLKIRSTKLEDSAMYFCASSDRGNEQFFGPGTRLTVL.

This sequence joins TRBV2 and TRBJ2-3, with TRBD1 matching over 9 bases. The CDR3 consists of 16 residues. Germline lookup yields CDR1 SNHLY and CDR2 FYNNEI. Losses at the gene ends were 6 bases for V and 2 bases for J; bases not matched to a gene: 9. CDR3 sequence reads: CASSLQGALNTDTQYF. The DNA for the CDR3 is TGTGCCAGCAGCCTACAGGGGGCCTTAAACACAGATACGCAGTATTTT. Full variable domain (remainder filled in from reference TRBV2 and TRBJ2-3): EPEVTQTPSHQVTQMGQEVILRCVPISNHLYFYWYRQILGQKVEFLVSFYNNEISEKSEIFDDQFSVERPDGSNFTLKIRSTKLEDSAMYFCASSLQGALNTDTQYFGPGTRLTVL.

Many counts were recorded for this clone. This CDR3 reads CASSSTTGYDFF. The CDR3 DNA reads as TGTGCCAGCAGTTCCACAACAGGGTACGATTTCTTT. The chain links TRBV6-5 to TRBJ1-1, with D maybe TRBD1 (6 bases). This CDR3 is 12 amino acids long. Germline CDR1 is MNHEY and CDR2 is SVGAGI. V was clipped by 4 bases and J by 13 bases, with 16 bases between them.

V gene TRBV6-6 combines with J gene TRBJ2-2, with 7 bases identical to TRBD2. Germline trimming cut 2 bases from V and 1 base from J; bases unmatched to any gene: 4. CDR3 length: 16 amino acids. Germline CDR1 MNHNY, CDR2 SVGAGI (reference sequence). CDR3 loop: CASSYQTSRNTGELFF. The DNA of the CDR3 is TGTGCCAGCAGTTACCAGACTAGCAGGAACACCGGGGAGCTGTTTTTT.

The rearrangement joins TRBV30 to TRBJ1-6; D call uncertain. Trimming removed 0 bases at V and 0 bases at J, with 6 bases between. Germline V gene data show CDR1 as GTSNPN and CDR2 as SVGIG (reference sequence). This CDR3 is built from 15 residues. CDR3 nucleotide sequence: TGTGCCTGGAGTGTACTGTCCTCCTATAATTCACCCCTCCACTTT. Protein sequence: CAWSVLSSYNSPLHF.

In regard to this clone: No DNA is shown, since the ends of the CDR3 on it are uncertain; the CDR3 is the one TCRdb lists. V is TRBV27 and J is TRBJ1-5. The germline CDR1 and CDR2 sequences are MNHEY and SMNVEV (reference sequence). The CDR3 sequence runs 12 residues, both termini included. The CDR3 sequence: CASSPLSGPQHF.

This clone was detected a few times. J is TRBJ1-4 and V is TRBV5-1, with 7 bases lining up with TRBD1. This CDR3 is 15 amino acids long. J was trimmed by 6 bases and V by 7 bases; bases with no gene match: 12. Germline V lookup: CDR1 SGHRS, CDR2 YFSETQ. The CDR3 nucleotides are TGCGCCAGCCAAACCACAGGGGTTCTTGATGAAAAACTGTTTTTT. This encodes CASQTTGVLDEKLFF.

This chain uses TRBV27 with TRBJ2-1; 9 bases fit TRBD2. The CDR3 contains 16 residues. V shed 3 bases and J 0 bases; nucleotides not matched to a gene: 3. Germline V gene lookup returns CDR1 MNHEY and CDR2 SMNVEV (reference sequence). The CDR3 sequence is CASSFISGGSYNEQFF. Here the CDR3 DNA reads TGTGCCAGCAGTTTCATTAGCGGGGGCTCCTACAATGAGCAGTTCTTC.

This chain links TRBV6-5 with TRBJ2-7, with 8 nucleotides matching TRBD1. V lost 7 bases to trimming and J lost 5 bases; unmatched junction nucleotides: 4. The CDR3 runs to 12 residues. Looked up from germline, CDR1 is MNHEY and CDR2 is SVGAGI. DNA of the CDR3: TGTGCCAGCACCGACAGGGGTCACGAGCAGTACTTC. It encodes CASTDRGHEQYF.

This chain links TRBV5-1 with TRBJ2-1; TRBD1 is a possible D gene (5 bases). V lost 6 bases to trimming and J lost 5 bases, with 24 bases between them. The CDR3 runs to 17 residues. Per the germline V gene, CDR1 is SGHRS and CDR2 is YFSETQ. CDR3 sequence: CASNLDSRRVINNEQFF. In DNA, the CDR3 is TGCGCCAGCAACCTAGACAGCCGCCGGGTTATCAACAATGAGCAGTTCTTC.

The CDR3 DNA sequence: TGTGCCAGCAGTCCTCCTGGCGGGGGGAATGAGCAGTTCTTC. This encodes CASSPPGGGNEQFF. The chain links TRBV14 to TRBJ2-1; TRBD2 matches at 8 bases. CDR3 length: 14 amino acids. J was trimmed by 7 bases and V by 6 bases; bases with no gene match: 8. In germline, CDR1 is SGHDN, CDR2 FVKESK.

The chain employs TRBV6-5 and TRBJ2-1; D not certain. The V end was cut by 0 bases, the J end by 6 bases, with 15 bases between. The CDR3 sequence is 16 residues long. The germline V gene has CDR1 MNHEY and CDR2 SVGAGI. This CDR3 reads CASSYSIGDFINEQFF. The CDR3 coding sequence is TGTGCCAGCAGTTACTCGATAGGTGACTTTATCAATGAGCAGTTCTTC.

The chain links TRBV10-3 to TRBJ2-1; D is perhaps TRBD2 (7 bases). V was clipped by 5 bases and J by 7 bases, with 15 bases between them. CDR3 length equals 14 residues. Germline assignment: CDR1 ENHRY and CDR2 SYGVKD. In DNA, the CDR3 is TGTGCCATCAGTCCAGCGGGACAAATTAATGAGCAGTTCTTC. Its translation: CAISPAGQINEQFF.

V usage is TRBV2 and J usage is TRBJ1-6; 8 positions agree with TRBD1. From germline, CDR1 is SNHLY and CDR2 FYNNEI. The CDR3 sequence is 13 residues long. Trimming cost V 6 bases and J 10 bases; bases outside gene matches: 5. The CDR3: CASRDRVGSPLHF. The CDR3 DNA reads as TGTGCCAGCAGGGACAGGGTGGGGTCACCCCTCCACTTT. The variable domain in full, completed from reference TRBV2 and TRBJ1-6, reads EPEVTQTPSHQVTQMGQEVILRCVPISNHLYFYWYRQILGQKVEFLVSFYNNEISEKSEIFDDQFSVERPDGSNFTLKIRSTKLEDSAMYFCASRDRVGSPLHFGNGTRLTVT.

The chain joins TRBV28 to TRBJ1-2; maybe TRBD1 (5 bases). The CDR3 is made up of 11 amino acids. CDR1 is MDHEN, CDR2 SYDVKM, per germline. Trimming removed 6 bases at V and 11 bases at J, with 13 bases between. The CDR3 sequence: CASRGQGIYTF. CDR3 nucleotide sequence: TGTGCCAGCAGGGGGCAGGGAATATACACCTTC.

The V gene is TRBV6-4, the J gene TRBJ2-3, with D maybe TRBD1 (5 bases). V lost 3 bases to trimming and J lost 0 bases, with 7 bases between them. The V gene's germline CDR1 is MRHNA and CDR2 SNTAGT. The CDR3 is made up of 14 amino acids. CDR3 in amino acids: CASSEDKSTDTQYF. CDR3 in DNA: TGTGCCAGCAGTGAGGACAAAAGCACAGATACGCAGTATTTT.

This clone was observed a few times. The rearrangement links TRBV4-1 to TRBJ2-7, with 7 bases lining up with TRBD1. V lost 1 base and J lost 2; bases outside the gene matches: 5. Germline-derived CDR1 and CDR2 are MGHRA and YSYEKL. The length of the CDR3 is 15 residues. CDR3 sequence (DNA): TGCGCCAGCAGCCAAGGGGGGACAGCAGCCTACGAGCAGTACTTC. It codes for CASSQGGTAAYEQYF.

This chain uses TRBV4-3 with TRBJ1-1, with a weak D call TRBD1 (6 bases). Germline V CDR1 and CDR2: LGHNA, YSLEER. The CDR3 runs 14 residues. V was trimmed by 6 bases and J by 6 bases, leaving 17 bases between them. CDR3 residues: CASRVDSRVPEAFF. The DNA for the CDR3 is TGCGCCAGCAGGGTGGACAGCAGGGTGCCTGAAGCTTTCTTT.

This sequence joins TRBV15 and TRBJ2-3; perhaps TRBD2 as D (5 bases). Trimming pared 5 bases from V and 2 bases from J, leaving 14 bases between. The CDR3 spans 15 residues. CDR1 and CDR2 (germline): LNHNV, YYDKDF (reference sequence). CDR3 in amino acids: CATSFQEVDTDTQYF. DNA for the CDR3: TGTGCCACCAGCTTCCAGGAGGTTGACACAGATACGCAGTATTTT.

V usage is TRBV6-1 and J usage is TRBJ1-5, with a possible D match to TRBD1 (6 bases). Deletions cut 1 base from V and 0 bases from J, with 22 bases between. Germline values: CDR1 MNHNS, CDR2 SASEGT. CDR3 length equals 20 residues. The CDR3 nucleotides read TGTGCCAGCAGTGAAGGGGTCGACCGGGACATAAGTTATAGCAATCAGCCCCAGCATTTT. Protein: CASSEGVDRDISYSNQPQHF.

This clone was seen a few times. The rearrangement joins TRBV6-1 to TRBJ2-1, with a weak D call TRBD2 (5 bases). Germline assignment: CDR1 MNHNS and CDR2 SASEGT. The CDR3 sequence is 14 residues long. V dropped 8 bases and J dropped 4 bases, with 15 bases sitting between them. CDR3 bases: TGTGCCAGCCGGCAGGCGCGGACTTACAATGAGCAGTTCTTC. This sequence encodes CASRQARTYNEQFF.